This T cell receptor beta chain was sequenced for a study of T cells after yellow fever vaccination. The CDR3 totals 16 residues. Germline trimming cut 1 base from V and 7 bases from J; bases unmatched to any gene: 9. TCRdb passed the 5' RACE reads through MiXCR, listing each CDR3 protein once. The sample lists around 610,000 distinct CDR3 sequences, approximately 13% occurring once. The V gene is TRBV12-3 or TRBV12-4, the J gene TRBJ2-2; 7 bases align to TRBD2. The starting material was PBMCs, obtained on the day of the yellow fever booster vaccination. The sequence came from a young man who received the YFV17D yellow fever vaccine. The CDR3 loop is CASSLGGGLAVGELFF. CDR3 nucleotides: TGTGCCAGCAGTTTAGGCGGAGGGCTAGCGGTCGGGGAGCTGTTTTTT.